This paragraph covers one T cell receptor (beta chain) sequence. TCRdb re-analysed the 5' RACE reads in MiXCR, keeping a single row per CDR3 protein. This table has about 530,000 distinct CDR3 sequences, around 20% appearing once. This entry is derived from a study of identical twins. In germline, CDR1 is ENHRY, CDR2 SYGVKD. The CDR3 spans 14 residues. V shed 3 bases and J shed 6 bases, with 14 bases lying between them. These sequences were also reported in another study, on yellow fever vaccine responses in identical twins.

The receptor comes from a woman aged 18-29 years in good health. The specimen sequenced was CD4+ T cells sorted from blood. V and J are TRBV10-3 and TRBJ1-1; D gene uncertain. The CDR3 DNA is TGTGCCATCAGTGAAGGGCCCCTCTCAGCTGAAGCTTTCTTT. Its translation is CAISEGPLSAEAFF.